The T cell receptor beta chain described here comes from a study of blood T cells in healthy people across ages. J lost 4 bases, V lost 6 bases, and 13 bases had no gene match. The CDR3 runs to 15 residues. Germline V CDR1 and CDR2: SQVTM, ANQGSEA. For the second PCR, which ran for roughly 6 to 11 cycles, a sample-barcoded 5' primer and a J-beta primer mix were used. Each of the samples gave a minimum of 2.5 million paired-end reads that contained CDR3. TCRdb independently ran MiXCR on the 5' RACE reads; one entry per CDR3 protein. This sample has about 900,000 distinct CDR3 sequences, with about 59% found just once.

The sample comprised blood. The TCR was taken from a young man in good health. The rearrangement uses TRBV29-1 and TRBJ1-1; 8 bases align to TRBD1. CDR3 residues: CSVKTAGGPGTEAFF. The CDR3 DNA reads as TGCAGCGTGAAGACTGCAGGGGGCCCCGGCACTGAAGCTTTCTTT.